A selection of T cell receptor beta chains follows, all from one sample in a study of T cell responses to AZD1222 COVID-19 vaccine. Measured with immunoSEQ multiplex PCR; TCRdb has only the in-frame clones, and not every one. The sample lists 100,000 to 150,000 clones, over 75% seen once, with approximately 8% in the top ten. The starting material was peripheral blood, obtained on day 0 of AZD1222 vaccination. The origin of the receptors is an adult in good health. CDR3s include the opening cysteine and the closing phenylalanine or tryptophan. Each record gives: CDR3 protein, CDR3 DNA, J gene, D gene, V gene, clone size. A D gene is named only where the DNA matches it firmly. Not all rows give a size; the values are once, few, many and, for expanded clones, a class.

CASSEFARGPSNEKLFF,TGTGCCAGCAGTGAATTCGCCAGGGGGCCCTCTAATGAAAAACTGTTTTTT,TRBJ1-4,TRBD1,TRBV6-1,-
CASSLAGTGGINTGELFF,TGCGCCAGCAGCTTGGCTGGGACAGGGGGTATTAACACCGGGGAGCTGTTTTTT,TRBJ2-2,TRBD1,TRBV5-1,-
CASSLDGGLSYEQYF,TGTGCCAGCAGCTTAGATGGGGGCCTCTCCTACGAGCAGTACTTC,TRBJ2-7,-,TRBV7-9,-
CASRGQLNTEAFF,TGTGCCAGCAGAGGACAGTTGAACACTGAAGCTTTCTTT,TRBJ1-1,-,TRBV6-5,-
CASSFGPRSGSNTGELFF,TGTGCCAGCAGCTTTGGTCCACGTAGCGGGTCGAACACCGGGGAGCTGTTTTTT,TRBJ2-2,TRBD2,TRBV11-3,-
CSIRTENSPLHF,TGCAGCATAAGGACCGAAAATTCACCCCTCCACTTT,TRBJ1-6,-,TRBV29-1,-
CASRIPGKYEQYF,TGCGCCAGCAGAATCCCAGGAAAATACGAGCAGTACTTC,TRBJ2-7,-,TRBV10-2,-
CASTCRGTYSNQPQHF,TGTGCCAGCACCTGCCGTGGTACCTATAGCAATCAGCCCCAGCATTTT,TRBJ1-5,-,TRBV25-1,-
CASSLRGPGGAGELFF,TGCGCCAGCAGCTTGCGGGGTCCGGGCGGGGCCGGGGAGCTGTTTTTT,TRBJ2-2,-,TRBV5-1,-
CASSARLAGESEQYF,TGCGCCAGCAGCGCCCGACTAGCGGGAGAATCCGAGCAGTACTTC,TRBJ2-7,TRBD2,TRBV5-1,-
CASSQDRSLAGGRTDTQYF,TGCGCCAGCAGCCAAGATCGGTCCCTAGCGGGGGGGCGAACAGATACGCAGTATTTT,TRBJ2-3,TRBD2,TRBV4-1,-
CASSARGQGASGNTIYF,TGTGCCAGCAGCGCCCGCGGACAGGGGGCTTCTGGAAACACCATATATTTT,TRBJ1-3,TRBD1,TRBV9,few
CASSSAGTPRGQPQHF,TGTGCCAGCAGTTCCGCCGGGACACCTCGGGGTCAGCCCCAGCATTTT,TRBJ1-5,-,TRBV6-5,-
CASNGQGIGGELFF,TGTGCCAGCAACGGACAGGGTATTGGCGGGGAGCTGTTTTTT,TRBJ2-2,TRBD1,TRBV9,once
CASSPINQPQHF,TGTGCCAGCAGTCCAATCAATCAGCCCCAGCATTTT,TRBJ1-5,-,TRBV12-3/TRBV12-4,-
CASSLDRDGVLSF,TGTGCCAGCAGCTTGGATAGGGACGGAGTTCTTAGTTTC,TRBJ1-2,-,TRBV5-4,-
CASSEYSYEQFF,TGCGCCAGCAGTGAATACAGCTATGAGCAGTTCTTC,TRBJ2-1,-,TRBV10-1,few
CASSLDTLIYGYTF,TGTGCCAGCAGCCTGGACACTCTGATCTATGGCTACACCTTC,TRBJ1-2,-,TRBV7-2,-
CASSQNRGEKLFF,TGCGCCAGCAGCCAGAATCGGGGAGAAAAACTGTTTTTT,TRBJ1-4,-,TRBV4-1,-
CASSQQETQYF,TGTGCCAGCAGTCAACAAGAGACCCAGTACTTC,TRBJ2-5,-,TRBV12-3/TRBV12-4,once
CSASRDGILRNSPLHF,TGCAGTGCTAGTCGCGACGGGATTTTGCGGAATTCACCCCTCCACTTT,TRBJ1-6,-,TRBV20-1,-
CASSLGVLRSGYTF,TGTGCCAGCAGCTTAGGTGTTCTCCGCAGCGGCTACACCTTC,TRBJ1-2,-,TRBV13,-
CASSMGQFSYNSPLHF,TGTGCCAGCAGCATGGGACAGTTCTCCTATAATTCACCCCTCCACTTT,TRBJ1-6,TRBD1,TRBV28,-
CARGMTGGRNQPQHF,TGTGCCAGGGGAATGACAGGGGGCCGCAATCAGCCCCAGCATTTT,TRBJ1-5,TRBD1,TRBV2,-
CASSSGTGAFYEQYF,TGCGCCAGCAGCTCTGGGACAGGGGCCTTCTACGAGCAGTACTTC,TRBJ2-7,TRBD1,TRBV5-1,once
CSVSWTGGYGYTF,TGCAGCGTAAGCTGGACAGGGGGCTATGGCTACACCTTC,TRBJ1-2,TRBD1,TRBV29-1,-
CASSFRGQGVAVNTEAFF,TGTGCCAGCAGTTTCCGAGGACAGGGGGTTGCAGTGAACACTGAAGCTTTCTTT,TRBJ1-1,TRBD1,TRBV6-2/TRBV6-3,-
CASSPRLAASTDTQYF,TGTGCCAGCAGCCCCAGACTAGCGGCTAGCACAGATACGCAGTATTTT,TRBJ2-3,TRBD2,TRBV6-2/TRBV6-3,-
CASSLVDSSYEQYF,TGTGCCAGCAGCTTAGTAGACAGCTCCTACGAGCAGTACTTC,TRBJ2-7,-,TRBV7-9,once
CASSGTGVSYNSPLHF,TGTGCCAGCAGCGGGACAGGGGTCTCCTATAATTCACCCCTCCACTTT,TRBJ1-6,TRBD1,TRBV5-8,-
CASSFRQGGSETQYF,TGTGCCAGCAGCTTTCGTCAGGGGGGTTCGGAGACCCAGTACTTC,TRBJ2-5,-,TRBV7-2,-
CASSSYGSLTNYGYTF,TGTGCCAGCAGCTCGTACGGGAGCCTGACTAACTATGGCTACACCTTC,TRBJ1-2,-,TRBV5-8,-
CASSGAATGVNTEAFF,TGCGCCAGCAGCGGCGCTGCGACAGGGGTGAACACTGAAGCTTTCTTT,TRBJ1-1,TRBD1,TRBV5-1,-
CASSPGGGANIQYF,TGTGCCAGCAGCCCGGGAGGGGGGGCGAACATTCAGTACTTC,TRBJ2-4,TRBD2,TRBV7-9,once
CASTESLGQTYEQYF,TGTGCCAGCACCGAGAGTTTGGGACAGACCTACGAGCAGTACTTC,TRBJ2-7,TRBD1,TRBV5-4,-
CASSLRTGSGELFF,TGTGCCAGCAGCTTAAGGACTGGGTCCGGGGAGCTGTTTTTT,TRBJ2-2,-,TRBV11-1,-
CATTKGRGYSNQPQHF,TGTGCCACCACCAAGGGGAGGGGTTATAGCAATCAGCCCCAGCATTTT,TRBJ1-5,-,TRBV15,-
CASSPTIRTSYEQYF,TGTGCCAGCAGTCCCACCATACGGACCTCCTACGAGCAGTACTTC,TRBJ2-7,-,TRBV2,few
CASRPTSLGTDTQYF,TGTGCCAGCAGACCGACTAGCTTGGGCACAGATACGCAGTATTTT,TRBJ2-3,TRBD2,TRBV7-2,-
CASSLGQGVMNTEAFF,TGTGCCAGCAGCTTGGGACAGGGAGTTATGAACACTGAAGCTTTCTTT,TRBJ1-1,TRBD1,TRBV5-4,-
CASSHYTATYPYNEQFF,TGTGCCAGCAGCCACTATACGGCAACATACCCCTACAATGAGCAGTTCTTC,TRBJ2-1,-,TRBV3-1/TRBV3-2,-
CASSLGNTGELFF,TGTGCCAGCAGTTTAGGCAACACCGGGGAGCTGTTTTTT,TRBJ2-2,-,TRBV12-3/TRBV12-4,-